The present TCR beta chain was sequenced within a study of T cells in Graves' hyperthyroidism and ophthalmopathy. Study-level background: Upon initial diagnosis and before any treatment, peripheral blood was collected.

This clonotype has a count of ten or more. The study enrolled patients aged 18 to 65 with newly diagnosed hyperthyroidism of under 2 months' duration. PBMCs were derived from roughly 10 ml fresh peripheral blood. There were TCR beta CDR3 regions amplified from RNA transcripts. During a first-round RT-PCR of the TCR CDR3, the HTBI primer set was used. TCRdb reprocessed the multiplex PCR reads via MiXCR and lists one record per CDR3 protein. The data contain 150,000 to 200,000 distinct CDR3 sequences, over 7.5% of them seen just once; the ten biggest clones take up more than 20%. This clonotype was sampled from a woman under 30 with Graves' hyperthyroidism that later progressed to Graves' ophthalmopathy. The sample was blood.

CDR3 region: CASSLEEGVSYEQYF. The CDR3 DNA is TGTGCCAGCAGCTTAGAGGAGGGAGTTAGCTACGAGCAGTACTTC. V gene TRBV7-2 combines with J gene TRBJ2-7, with a weak D call TRBD2 (6 bases). Trimming left V 1 base short and J 3 bases short, with 13 bases between. Germline V gene sequence: CDR1 SGHTA, CDR2 FQGNSA. This CDR3 comprises 15 residues. The full variable domain, its missing parts supplied by reference TRBV7-2 and TRBJ2-7, is GAGVSQSPSNKVTEKGKDVELRCDPISGHTALYWYRQSLGQGLEFLIYFQGNSAPDKSGLPSDRFSAERTGGSVSTLTIQRTQQEDSAVYLCASSLEEGVSYEQYFGPGTRLTVT.